The 24 T cell receptor beta chains below all came from one sample that was sequenced in a study of blood T cell repertoires in COVID-19. Clones were sequenced by immunoSEQ multiplex PCR, and TCRdb holds only the in-frame ones, with some missing. The profile shows about 220,000 clones, 60% to 85% of them singletons. Specimen: peripheral blood. Every receptor here comes from a woman aged 70-85 years with acute or convalescent COVID-19.

The rearrangement uses TRBV24-1 and TRBJ2-7; TRBD1 is a possible D gene (6 bases). Germline assignment: CDR1 KGHDR and CDR2 SFDVKD. Trimming removed 4 bases at V and 6 bases at J, with 12 bases between. The CDR3 extends over 13 amino acids. The CDR3 is CATSEQTGGEQYF. For the CDR3, the DNA is TGTGCCACCAGTGAACAGACAGGTGGCGAGCAGTACTTC.

This clone was found once. The V call is TRBV27, the J call TRBJ1-2, with 8 bases identical to TRBD1. The CDR3 covers 15 residues. V was pared by 0 bases and J by 4 bases, with 4 bases of the junction left unmatched. Looked up from germline, CDR1 is MNHEY and CDR2 is SMNVEV (reference sequence). CDR3 in amino acids: CASSLSAGQVYGYTF. Written as DNA, the CDR3 is TGTGCCAGCAGTTTATCGGCGGGACAGGTCTATGGCTACACCTTC.

This clone was seen a handful of times. V gene TRBV19 combines with J gene TRBJ1-1, with TRBD1 matching 9 bases. The CDR3 extends over 16 amino acids. The germline V gene has CDR1 LNHDA and CDR2 SQIVND (reference sequence). The junction had 7 bases not matched to a gene; V was cut back by 5 bases and J by 0 bases. The CDR3 coding sequence is TGTGCCAGTAGTGCAGGAGGACAGGGGATGAACACTGAAGCTTTCTTT. Protein product: CASSAGGQGMNTEAFF. Together with reference TRBV19 and TRBJ1-1, the CDR3 gives the full variable domain: DGGITQSPKYLFRKEGQNVTLSCEQNLNHDAMYWYRQDPGQGLRLIYYSQIVNDFQKGDIAEGYSVSREKKESFPLTVTSAQKNPTAFYLCASSAGGQGMNTEAFFGQGTRLTVV.

This rearrangement joins TRBV19 to TRBJ2-3; possibly TRBD2 for D (7 bases). The germline gives CDR1 LNHDA, CDR2 SQIVND (reference sequence). This CDR3 has 17 residues. Trimming removed 5 bases from V and 1 base from J, with 19 bases in between. CDR3 sequence reads: CASSREVGGERTDTQYF. The CDR3 DNA is TGTGCCAGTAGTCGGGAGGTAGGGGGGGAACGCACAGATACGCAGTATTTT.

The chain is built from TRBV13 and TRBJ1-1; 7 positions agree with TRBD1. The junction had 10 bases not matched to a gene; V was cut back by 5 bases and J by 4 bases. The CDR3 is made up of 15 amino acids. Looked up from germline, CDR1 is PRHDT and CDR2 is FYEKMQ (reference sequence). In DNA form, the CDR3 reads TGTGCCAGCAGCCCAGGAAGGGGGCGCGTCACTGAAGCTTTCTTT. This codes for CASSPGRGRVTEAFF.

This clone occurred a few times. The rearrangement links TRBV3-1 (or the pseudogene TRBV3-2) to TRBJ2-7; 7 nucleotides line up with TRBD1. The trim removed 1 base at V and 13 bases at J, leaving 4 bases unmatched. The CDR3 runs to 11 residues. The germline CDR1 and CDR2 sequences are LGHDT and YNNKEL (reference sequence). The CDR3 is CASSQAGQLYV. CDR3 coding DNA: TGTGCCAGCAGCCAAGCGGGACAGCTTTACGTC.

The J gene is TRBJ1-6, the V gene TRBV25-1, with 11 bases lining up with TRBD1. After removal of 8 bases from V and 6 bases from J, the junction contained 6 bases not matched to a gene. The CDR3 is 15 amino acids. CDR1 and CDR2 from the germline V gene are MGHDK and SYGVNS. The CDR3 nucleotides are TGTGCCAGCGGAGGGGGGACAGGGGGTAATTCACCCCTCCACTTT. As protein: CASGGGTGGNSPLHF.

This chain connects TRBV9 to TRBJ2-3; 7 bases map to TRBD2. The CDR3 is 16 amino acids. The germline CDR1 and CDR2 sequences are SGDLS and YYNGEE. With 4 bases clipped from V and 7 bases from J, the junction kept 15 bases outside the gene matches. CDR3 sequence (DNA): TGTGCCAGCAGCCTGGCATCCTCTAGCGGAGGAAATACGCAGTATTTT. The encoded protein is CASSLASSSGGNTQYF.

Only a few counts were recorded for this clone. V and J are TRBV6-5 and TRBJ2-1; possibly TRBD2 for D (6 bases). The CDR3 sequence is 15 residues long. Germline loops: CDR1 MNHEY, CDR2 SVGAGI. Trimming took off 8 bases at V and 10 bases at J, with 24 bases between the two ends. The CDR3 sequence is CASLPGPGDLREQFF. The CDR3 region has the DNA TGTGCCAGCCTTCCGGGTCCGGGGGACCTCCGGGAGCAGTTCTTC.

The chain has TRBV5-1 and TRBJ2-5, with 9 bases that match TRBD1. The V gene end was trimmed by 3 bases and the J gene end by 4 bases; junction bases not matched to a gene: 4. Per the germline V gene, CDR1 is SGHRS and CDR2 is YFSETQ. The CDR3 sequence is 14 residues long. CDR3 residues: CASSSGGQGETQYF. CDR3 coding DNA: TGCGCCAGCAGCTCGGGGGGACAGGGAGAGACCCAGTACTTC.

The V call is TRBV12-3 or TRBV12-4, the J call TRBJ1-1; no definite D call. Trimming took off 6 bases at V and 5 bases at J, with 10 bases between the two ends. The CDR3 has 12 residues. The CDR3 nucleotides are TGTGCCAGCAGCCTCGAGGGTACTGAAGCTTTCTTT. Amino acid sequence: CASSLEGTEAFF.

The chain recombines TRBV7-2 with TRBJ1-5; TRBD1 is a possible D gene (5 bases). The V and J ends lost 6 bases and 2 bases respectively, with 20 bases between them. CDR1 is SGHTA and CDR2 is FQGNSA in the germline V gene. The CDR3 runs 17 residues. The CDR3 spells CASRPDNHVGRNQPQHF. The CDR3 nucleotides read TGTGCCAGCAGACCCGATAATCACGTGGGGCGCAATCAGCCCCAGCATTTT.

In this sample, this clone turned up once. Other nucleotide sequences from this sample produce the same CDR3. The V gene is TRBV19, the J gene TRBJ2-5; D perhaps matches TRBD1 (5 bases). The V gene's germline CDR1 is LNHDA and CDR2 SQIVND (reference sequence). V shed 2 bases and J shed 4 bases, with 8 bases lying between them. The CDR3 sequence is 13 residues long. CDR3 in amino acids: CASSIQGRETQYF. The DNA for the CDR3 is TGTGCCAGTAGTATACAGGGTAGAGAGACCCAGTACTTC. The entire variable domain, with the rest obtained from reference TRBV19 and TRBJ2-5, is as follows: DGGITQSPKYLFRKEGQNVTLSCEQNLNHDAMYWYRQDPGQGLRLIYYSQIVNDFQKGDIAEGYSVSREKKESFPLTVTSAQKNPTAFYLCASSIQGRETQYFGPGTRLLVL.

The J gene is TRBJ2-5, the V gene TRBV7-7, with 7 nucleotides matching TRBD1. CDR1 is SSHAT, CDR2 FNYEAQ, per germline (reference sequence). V lost 1 base to trimming and J lost 4 bases; unmatched junction nucleotides: 6. The CDR3 contains 15 residues. The CDR3 loop is CASSLDRTGRETQYF. The CDR3 DNA reads TGTGCCAGCAGCTTAGACCGGACAGGACGAGAGACCCAGTACTTC.

The sample holds a few counts of this clone. The chain has TRBV18 and TRBJ1-2; TRBD1 matches 8 bases. CDR3 length: 14 residues. Germline trimming cut 5 bases from V and 5 bases from J; bases unmatched to any gene: 7. CDR1 KGHSH and CDR2 LQKENI come from the germline V gene. CDR3 loop: CASSSRGPLYGYTF. CDR3 DNA sequence: TGTGCCAGCTCATCCAGGGGGCCACTTTATGGCTACACCTTC.

CDR3 sequence reads: CASSQSGSLYEQYF. The CDR3 region has the DNA TGCGCCAGCAGCCAAAGCGGGTCATTATACGAGCAGTACTTC. The rearrangement links TRBV5-1 to TRBJ2-7; tentatively, D is TRBD2 (6 bases). This CDR3 is 14 amino acids long. Germline V gives CDR1 SGHRS, CDR2 YFSETQ. V shed 4 bases and J shed 4 bases, with 15 bases lying between them.

The chain couples TRBV6-5 to TRBJ2-7; tentative D call: TRBD1 (6 bases). V was trimmed by 6 bases and J by 0 bases, leaving 15 bases between them. CDR1 MNHEY and CDR2 SVGAGI come from the germline V gene. CDR3 length: 15 residues. This CDR3 reads CASRPVGGFSYEQYF. CDR3 coding DNA: TGTGCCAGCAGACCGGTAGGGGGATTCTCCTACGAGCAGTACTTC.

The chain recombines TRBV27 with TRBJ1-2; D is unclear. The V end was cut by 0 bases, the J end by 6 bases, with 14 bases between. Germline loops: CDR1 MNHEY, CDR2 SMNVEV (reference sequence). This CDR3 spans 15 amino acids. The CDR3 protein is CASSLSVGGRNGYTF. The CDR3 DNA reads TGTGCCAGCAGTTTATCTGTGGGAGGGAGGAATGGCTACACCTTC.

This clone has more than one count but fewer than ten. The chain employs TRBV7-9 and TRBJ2-5; 9 bases are shared with TRBD1. Germline CDR1 reads SEHNR; CDR2 reads FQNEAQ (reference sequence). The CDR3 runs to 16 residues. V was clipped by 5 bases and J by 5 bases; unmatched bases: 12. Here the CDR3 reads CASSRSLGTGWETQYF. As DNA, the CDR3 is TGTGCCAGCAGCCGCTCCCTAGGGACAGGGTGGGAGACCCAGTACTTC.

The rearrangement uses TRBV2 and TRBJ1-6; D possibly corresponds to TRBD1 (5 bases). Trimming stripped 4 bases from V and 10 bases from J, with 14 bases between. Germline values: CDR1 SNHLY, CDR2 FYNNEI. The CDR3 is 14 residues long. The CDR3 DNA reads TGTGCCAGCAGTGCGAAGGCAGGGCGGTCACCCCTCCACTTT. It specifies CASSAKAGRSPLHF.

The CDR3 sequence: CASRDRGKDTQYF. The CDR3 coding sequence is TGTGCCAGCCGGGACAGGGGAAAAGATACGCAGTATTTT. This sequence joins TRBV12-3 or TRBV12-4 and TRBJ2-3; the match to TRBD1 covers 10 bases. This CDR3 has 13 residues. Losses at the gene ends were 8 bases for V and 5 bases for J; bases not matched to a gene: 4.

The chain recombines TRBV6-1 with TRBJ1-6; D gene ambiguous. CDR3 length: 13 residues. V gave up 2 bases and J gave up 9 bases, with 8 bases separating them. Germline V gives CDR1 MNHNS, CDR2 SASEGT. The CDR3 nucleotides are TGTGCCAGCAGTGAAAGTCAGATTTCACCCCTCCACTTT. Encoded protein: CASSESQISPLHF.

J is TRBJ1-1 and V is TRBV5-1, with D possibly being TRBD1 (5 bases). CDR3 length: 14 amino acids. The V end lost 5 bases, the J end lost 2 bases, and 13 bases lay between the germline ends. Per germline, CDR1 SGHRS and CDR2 YFSETQ. The CDR3 reads CASRTTGYNTEAFF. In nucleotides, the CDR3 is TGCGCCAGCAGAACAACAGGTTACAACACTGAAGCTTTCTTT.

The chain recombines TRBV28 with TRBJ1-2, with D tentatively TRBD1 (5 bases). V lost 7 bases, J lost 8 bases, and 17 bases lay in between. Germline lookup yields CDR1 MDHEN and CDR2 SYDVKM. This CDR3 is built from 13 residues. Written as DNA, the CDR3 is TGTGCCAGCACCCCGGGCCAGGGCAGGGGCTACACCTTC. Residues: CASTPGQGRGYTF.